The clone carrying this T cell receptor beta chain appeared a few times. The V segment lost 5 bases and the J segment 7 bases; nucleotides outside the gene matches: 5. Germline CDR1 MNHEY, CDR2 SMNVEV (reference sequence). The length of the CDR3 is 14 residues. This sample was taken from a study of patients and donors after allogeneic stem cell transplantation. TCRdb reprocessed the RT-PCR reads with MiXCR, giving one entry per CDR3 protein. Altogether about 150,000 distinct CDR3 sequences are present, about 36% being singletons, with the ten largest covering around 50%. Input material: blood, either unsorted or a sorted T cell fraction (not recorded which). The rearrangement uses TRBV27 and TRBJ1-6, with 7 bases identical to TRBD1. The source is a human donor who was either an allogeneic HSCT recipient or a stem cell or donor lymphocyte infusion donor (not recorded which). It is not recorded whose cells these are; they may come from a transplant donor. This CDR3 reads CASSGTGVNSPLHF. The CDR3 DNA sequence: TGTGCCAGCAGTGGCACAGGGGTAAATTCACCCCTCCACTTT.